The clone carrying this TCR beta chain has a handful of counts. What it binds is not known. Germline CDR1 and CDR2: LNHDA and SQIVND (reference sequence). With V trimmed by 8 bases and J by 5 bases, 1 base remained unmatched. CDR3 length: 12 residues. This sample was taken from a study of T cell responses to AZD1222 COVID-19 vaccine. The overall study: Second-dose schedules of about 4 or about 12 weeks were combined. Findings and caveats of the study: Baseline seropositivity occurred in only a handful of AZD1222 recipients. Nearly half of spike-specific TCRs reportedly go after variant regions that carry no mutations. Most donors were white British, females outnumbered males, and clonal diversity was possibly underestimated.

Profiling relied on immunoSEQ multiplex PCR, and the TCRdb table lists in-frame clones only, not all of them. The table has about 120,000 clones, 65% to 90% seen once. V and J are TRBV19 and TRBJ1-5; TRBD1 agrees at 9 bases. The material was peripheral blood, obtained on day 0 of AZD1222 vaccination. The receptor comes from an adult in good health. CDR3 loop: CASRQGDQPQHF. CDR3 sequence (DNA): TGTGCCAGTCGACAGGGGGATCAGCCCCAGCATTTT.